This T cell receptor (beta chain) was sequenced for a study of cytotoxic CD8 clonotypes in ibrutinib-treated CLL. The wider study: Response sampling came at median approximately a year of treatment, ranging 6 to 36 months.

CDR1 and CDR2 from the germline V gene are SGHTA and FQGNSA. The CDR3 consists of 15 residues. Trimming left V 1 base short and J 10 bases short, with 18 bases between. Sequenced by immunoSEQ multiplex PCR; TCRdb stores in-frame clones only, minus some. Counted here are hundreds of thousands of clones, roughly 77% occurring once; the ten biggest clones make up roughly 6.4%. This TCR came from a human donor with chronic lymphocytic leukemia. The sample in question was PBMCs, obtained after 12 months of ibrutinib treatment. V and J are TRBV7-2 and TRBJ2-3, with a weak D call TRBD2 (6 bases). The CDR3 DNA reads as TGTGCCAGCAGCTTAGAGGGGACTTCCCGTCGTGCGCAGTATTTT. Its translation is CASSLEGTSRRAQYF.